This T cell receptor beta chain was observed in a study of blood T cells in healthy people across ages. Study context: About one barcoded beta molecule per two T cells came from capture by template switching.

CDR3 length: 18 residues. CDR1 is SEHNR and CDR2 is FQNEAQ in the germline V gene (reference sequence). V was cut by 0 bases and J by 3 bases, with 18 bases left in between. There were healthy Caucasian individuals from Russia, aged roughly 6 to 90, serving as donors. Combining a sample-barcoded 5' primer with a J-beta primer mix, a second PCR ran for roughly 6 to 12 cycles. Every cDNA molecule bore a tag from a template-switch adaptor containing 12 random nucleotides. MiXCR was run by TCRdb on the 5' RACE reads, yielding one entry per CDR3 protein. The sample yields around 1.5 million distinct CDR3 sequences, 59% seen once.

The clonotype comes from a man aged 18 to 30 in good health. Sequenced sample: blood. The chain combines TRBV7-9 with TRBJ1-5; D unresolved. In DNA form, the CDR3 reads TGTGCCAGCAGCTTAGCCCCGGTGGGAGACGGATTCAATCAGCCCCAGCATTTT. This translates into CASSLAPVGDGFNQPQHF.